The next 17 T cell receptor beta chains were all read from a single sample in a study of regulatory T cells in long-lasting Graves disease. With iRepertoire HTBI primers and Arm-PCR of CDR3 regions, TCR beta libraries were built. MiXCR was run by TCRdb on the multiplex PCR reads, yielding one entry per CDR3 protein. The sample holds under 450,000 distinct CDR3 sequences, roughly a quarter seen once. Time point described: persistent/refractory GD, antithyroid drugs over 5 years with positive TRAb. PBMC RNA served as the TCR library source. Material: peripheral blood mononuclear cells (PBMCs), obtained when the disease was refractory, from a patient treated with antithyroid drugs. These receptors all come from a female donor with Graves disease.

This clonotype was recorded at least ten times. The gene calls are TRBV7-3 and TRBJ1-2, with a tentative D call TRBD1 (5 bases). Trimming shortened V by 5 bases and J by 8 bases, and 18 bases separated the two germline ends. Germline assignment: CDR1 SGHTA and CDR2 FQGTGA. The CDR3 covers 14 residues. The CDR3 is CASSPQAGARGYTF. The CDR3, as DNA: TGTGCCAGCAGCCCACAAGCCGGGGCCAGGGGCTACACCTTC.

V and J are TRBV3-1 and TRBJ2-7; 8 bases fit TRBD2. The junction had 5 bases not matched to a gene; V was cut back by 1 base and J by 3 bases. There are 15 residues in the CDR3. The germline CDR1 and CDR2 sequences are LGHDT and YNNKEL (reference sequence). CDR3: CASSQGGRYGYEQYF. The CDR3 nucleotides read TGTGCCAGCAGCCAAGGCGGGAGGTACGGCTACGAGCAGTACTTC.

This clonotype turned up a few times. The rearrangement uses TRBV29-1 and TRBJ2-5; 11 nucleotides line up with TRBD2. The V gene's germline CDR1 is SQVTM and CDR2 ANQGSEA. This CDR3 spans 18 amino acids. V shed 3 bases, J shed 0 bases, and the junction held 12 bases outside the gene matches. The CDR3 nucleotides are TGCAGCGTTGATGGTCTACTAGCGGGGGAAGAGAACCAAGAGACCCAGTACTTC. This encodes CSVDGLLAGEENQETQYF.

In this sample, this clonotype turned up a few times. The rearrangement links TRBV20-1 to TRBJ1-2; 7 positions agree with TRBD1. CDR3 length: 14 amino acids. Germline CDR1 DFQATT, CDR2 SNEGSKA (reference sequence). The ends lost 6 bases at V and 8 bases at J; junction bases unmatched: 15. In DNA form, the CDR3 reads TGCAGTGCCTCAAGGGAAGGAGGGGGCGAAGGCTACACCTTC. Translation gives CSASREGGGEGYTF.

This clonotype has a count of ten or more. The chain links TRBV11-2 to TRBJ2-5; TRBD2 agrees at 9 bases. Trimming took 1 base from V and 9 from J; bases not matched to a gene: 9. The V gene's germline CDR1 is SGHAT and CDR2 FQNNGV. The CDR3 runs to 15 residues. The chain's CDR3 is CASSLALAGHSAQYF. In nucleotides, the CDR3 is TGTGCCAGCAGCTTAGCTCTAGCGGGACATTCGGCCCAGTACTTC.

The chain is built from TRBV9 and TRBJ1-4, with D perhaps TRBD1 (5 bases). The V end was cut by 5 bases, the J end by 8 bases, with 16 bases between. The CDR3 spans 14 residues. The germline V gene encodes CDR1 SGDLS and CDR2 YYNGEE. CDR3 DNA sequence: TGTGCCAGCAGTGAGACGCCCCGGGGGGAAAAACTGTTTTTT. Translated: CASSETPRGEKLFF.

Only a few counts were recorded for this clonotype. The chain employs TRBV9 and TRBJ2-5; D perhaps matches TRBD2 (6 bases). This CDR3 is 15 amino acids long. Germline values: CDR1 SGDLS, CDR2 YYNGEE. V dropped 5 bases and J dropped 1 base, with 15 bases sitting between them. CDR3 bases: TGTGCCAGCAGTCGTAGAACGGGGGTCCAAGAGACCCAGTACTTC. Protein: CASSRRTGVQETQYF.

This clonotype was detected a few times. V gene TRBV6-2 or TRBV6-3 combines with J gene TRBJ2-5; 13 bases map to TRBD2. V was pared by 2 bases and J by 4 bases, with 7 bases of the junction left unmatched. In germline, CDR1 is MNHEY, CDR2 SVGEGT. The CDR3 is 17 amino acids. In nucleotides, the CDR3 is TGTGCCAGCAGTTACACCCGGAGACTAGCGGGAGGAGAGACCCAGTACTTC. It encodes CASSYTRRLAGGETQYF.

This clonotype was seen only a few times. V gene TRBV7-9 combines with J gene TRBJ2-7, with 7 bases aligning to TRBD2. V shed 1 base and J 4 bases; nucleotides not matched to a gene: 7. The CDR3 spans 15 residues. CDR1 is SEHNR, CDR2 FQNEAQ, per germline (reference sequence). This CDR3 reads CASSLGGGRGYEQYF. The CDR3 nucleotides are TGTGCCAGCAGCTTAGGTGGCGGGAGAGGATACGAGCAGTACTTC.

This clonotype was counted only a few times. The CDR3 region is CASSLRSGTVFTGELFF. The CDR3 bases are TGTGCCAGCAGCTTACGCTCCGGGACAGTATTCACCGGGGAGCTGTTTTTT. V usage is TRBV7-9 and J usage is TRBJ2-2; TRBD1 matches 7 bases. V shed 2 bases, J shed 4 bases, and the junction held 10 bases outside the gene matches. The CDR3 is 17 amino acids. CDR1 is SEHNR and CDR2 is FQNEAQ in the germline V gene (reference sequence).

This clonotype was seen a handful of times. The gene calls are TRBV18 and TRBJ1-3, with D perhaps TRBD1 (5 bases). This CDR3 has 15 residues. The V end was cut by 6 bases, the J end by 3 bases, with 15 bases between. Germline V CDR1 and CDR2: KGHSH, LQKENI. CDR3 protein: CASSRGVSIGNTIYF. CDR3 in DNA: TGTGCCAGCTCGAGGGGAGTCTCGATTGGAAACACCATATATTTT. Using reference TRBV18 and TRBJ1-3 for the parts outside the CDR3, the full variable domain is NAGVMQNPRHLVRRRGQEARLRCSPMKGHSHVYWYRQLPEEGLKFMVYLQKENIIDESGMPKERFSAEFPKEGPSILRIQQVVRGDSAAYFCASSRGVSIGNTIYFGEGSWLTVV.

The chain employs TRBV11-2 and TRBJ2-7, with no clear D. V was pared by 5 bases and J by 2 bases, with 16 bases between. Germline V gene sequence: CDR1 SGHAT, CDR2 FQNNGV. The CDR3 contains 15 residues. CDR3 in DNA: TGTGCCAGCAGCCAGGCCCGACCAGCCACCTACGAGCAGTACTTC. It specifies CASSQARPATYEQYF.

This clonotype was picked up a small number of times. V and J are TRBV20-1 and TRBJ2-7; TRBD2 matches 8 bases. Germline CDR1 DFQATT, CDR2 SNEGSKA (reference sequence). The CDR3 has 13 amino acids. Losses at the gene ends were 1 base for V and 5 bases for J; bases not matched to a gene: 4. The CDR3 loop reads CSARAAGVHEQYF. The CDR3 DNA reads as TGCAGTGCTAGAGCAGCGGGAGTACACGAGCAGTACTTC.

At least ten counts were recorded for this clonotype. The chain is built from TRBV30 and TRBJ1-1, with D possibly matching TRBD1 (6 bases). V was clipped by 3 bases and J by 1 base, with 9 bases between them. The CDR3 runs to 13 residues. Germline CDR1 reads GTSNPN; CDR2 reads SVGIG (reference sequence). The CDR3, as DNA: TGTGCCTGGAGACAGGGTCCGAACACTGAAGCTTTCTTT. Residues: CAWRQGPNTEAFF.

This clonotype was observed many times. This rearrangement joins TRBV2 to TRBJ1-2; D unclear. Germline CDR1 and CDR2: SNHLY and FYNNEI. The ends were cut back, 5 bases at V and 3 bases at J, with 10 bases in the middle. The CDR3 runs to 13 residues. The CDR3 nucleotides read TGTGCCAGCAGTACCGGGTCCTACTATGGCTACACCTTC. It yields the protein CASSTGSYYGYTF.

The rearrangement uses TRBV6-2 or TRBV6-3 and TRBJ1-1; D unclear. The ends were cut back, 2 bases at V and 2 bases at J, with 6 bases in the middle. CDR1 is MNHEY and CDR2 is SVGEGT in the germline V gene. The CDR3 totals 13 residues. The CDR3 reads CASSYRPNTEAFF. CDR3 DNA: TGTGCCAGCAGTTACCGACCAAACACTGAAGCTTTCTTT.

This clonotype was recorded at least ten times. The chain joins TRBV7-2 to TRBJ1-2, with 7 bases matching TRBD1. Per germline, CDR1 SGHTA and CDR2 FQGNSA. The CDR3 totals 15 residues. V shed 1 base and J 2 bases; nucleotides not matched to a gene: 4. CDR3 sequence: CASSLGGGANYGYTF. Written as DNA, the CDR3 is TGTGCCAGCAGCTTAGGAGGGGGCGCGAACTATGGCTACACCTTC. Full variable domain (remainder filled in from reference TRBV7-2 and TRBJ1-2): GAGVSQSPSNKVTEKGKDVELRCDPISGHTALYWYRQSLGQGLEFLIYFQGNSAPDKSGLPSDRFSAERTGGSVSTLTIQRTQQEDSAVYLCASSLGGGANYGYTFGSGTRLTVV.